This T cell receptor beta chain originates from a study of shared clonotypes between healthy human individuals. Notes on the study in general: Richness estimates generally favored naive over memory subsets. Rarefaction revealed incomplete sorted-subset sequencing despite large depth. The sole specimen, blood, was sampled, and tissue repertoires likely differ.

As concerns this clone: As yet, its antigen is unknown. Other DNA sequences of this sample code for an identical CDR3.

Measured with immunoSEQ multiplex PCR; TCRdb has only the in-frame clones, and not every one. The sample shows 950,000 to 1,100,000 clones, 75% to 85% of them seen only once. This clonotype was obtained from a young man in good health. Some clones in this sample may be carry-over from other donors' samples. Sequencing used memory CD4+ T cells from PBMCs. Subset noted: CD45RA-negative fraction.

Here the CDR3 reads CASSLLQGYGYTF. CDR3 bases: TGTGCCAGCAGCTTACTACAGGGTTATGGCTACACCTTC. The chain is built from TRBV28 and TRBJ1-2; D possibly corresponds to TRBD1 (6 bases). This CDR3 comprises 13 residues. CDR1 and CDR2 (germline): MDHEN, SYDVKM. Trimming took off 6 bases at V and 5 bases at J, with 13 bases between the two ends.